What follows are 8 T cell receptor beta chains derived from one specimen sequenced in a study of T-cell memory formation after mild COVID-19. TCRdb passed the 5' RACE reads through MiXCR, listing each CDR3 protein once. The table includes around 150,000 distinct CDR3 sequences, roughly 15% detected once. Sequenced input: PBMCs or a T cell subset sorted from them (not recorded which). The receptor source for this set is an adult woman who had mild COVID-19 (a few samples of this study predate the infection). Cell type and time point are not known.

This clonotype was counted between two and nine times. This sequence joins TRBV4-1 and TRBJ2-1, with unresolved D. V was pared by 0 bases and J by 4 bases, with 10 bases between. Germline CDR1 and CDR2: MGHRA and YSYEKL. The CDR3 length is 15 residues. The chain's CDR3 is CASSQEQWVYNEQFF. The CDR3 DNA follows: TGCGCCAGCAGCCAAGAGCAGTGGGTATACAATGAGCAGTTCTTC.

The gene calls are TRBV12-3 or TRBV12-4 and TRBJ2-7; D assignment may be TRBD1 or TRBD2 (5 bases each). The V gene lost 5 bases and the J gene lost 5 bases, with 13 bases spanning the gap. The CDR3 loop spans 13 amino acids. CDR3 coding DNA: TGTGCCAGCAGTCCCCTGGTGGGGGACGAGCAGTACTTC. It specifies CASSPLVGDEQYF.

This clonotype has a handful of counts. The chain couples TRBV6-2 or TRBV6-3 to TRBJ2-1; D is undetermined. CDR3 length equals 13 residues. V shed 7 bases and J shed 4 bases, with 11 bases lying between them. Germline CDR1 is MNHEY and CDR2 is SVGEGT. As DNA, the CDR3 is TGTGCCAGCACCAGCCAAGGATACAATGAGCAGTTCTTC. It translates to CASTSQGYNEQFF.

V is TRBV20-1 and J is TRBJ2-3; no clear D gene. Between the trimmed V and J ends, which lost 3 bases and 2 bases, there was a span of 3 bases. CDR3 length: 11 residues. The germline V gene encodes CDR1 DFQATT and CDR2 SNEGSKA (reference sequence). The CDR3 nucleotides read TGCAGTGCTAGGTTCACAGATACGCAGTATTTT. Its protein product is CSARFTDTQYF.

V and J are TRBV14 and TRBJ1-2; the match to TRBD1 covers 8 bases. J lost 3 bases, V lost 0 bases, and 3 bases had no gene match. Germline V gene lookup returns CDR1 SGHDN and CDR2 FVKESK. This CDR3 has 15 residues. CDR3 amino acids: CASSQDMTGDYGYTF. The CDR3 DNA follows: TGTGCCAGCAGCCAAGATATGACAGGGGACTATGGCTACACCTTC.

The chain is built from TRBV6-5 and TRBJ2-1; D is possibly TRBD2 (6 bases). Germline V gene sequence: CDR1 MNHEY, CDR2 SVGAGI. The CDR3 covers 14 residues. V was cut by 4 bases and J by 5 bases, with 12 bases left in between. The CDR3 reads CASSFQRAHNEQFF. The CDR3 DNA reads TGTGCCAGCAGTTTTCAGCGGGCCCACAATGAGCAGTTCTTC.

The J gene is TRBJ1-6, the V gene TRBV11-3; 10 bases agree with TRBD1. The CDR3 loop spans 20 amino acids. The V gene's germline CDR1 is SGHNT and CDR2 YENEEA. J lost 3 bases, V lost 1 base, and 12 bases had no gene match. Here the CDR3 reads CASSLVDAGTGEFYNSPLHF. DNA for the CDR3: TGTGCCAGCAGCTTAGTTGATGCCGGGACAGGGGAGTTCTATAATTCACCCCTCCACTTT.

The sample holds many counts of this clonotype. CDR3 sequence: CASSSGAGELFF. For the CDR3, the DNA is TGTGCCAGCAGCTCCGGGGCCGGGGAGCTGTTTTTT. The genes are TRBV7-9 and TRBJ2-2; weak D call: TRBD2 (5 bases). CDR1 is SEHNR and CDR2 is FQNEAQ in the germline V gene (reference sequence). The CDR3 has 12 amino acids. V lost 4 bases, J lost 6 bases, and 6 bases lay in between.